This T cell receptor (beta chain) was recorded in a study of blood T cell repertoires in COVID-19. Study overall: Acute and convalescent COVID-19 samples came from the United States, Italy and Spain.

The table came from immunoSEQ multiplex PCR; TCRdb's copy has only in-frame clones and leaves some out. This table has more than 95,000 clones, about nine tenths appearing once. This TCR was recovered from a woman of 80 years or more in a cohort sampled during active COVID-19. The specimen sequenced was peripheral blood.

CDR3: CASSIDVALAGYNEQFF. The CDR3 DNA sequence: TGTGCCAGTAGTATAGATGTAGCACTAGCGGGGTACAATGAGCAGTTCTTC. The rearrangement links TRBV19 to TRBJ2-1, with 10 positions matching TRBD2. The V gene end was trimmed by 0 bases and the J gene end by 4 bases; junction bases not matched to a gene: 6. There are 17 residues in the CDR3. Germline assignment: CDR1 LNHDA and CDR2 SQIVND (reference sequence).